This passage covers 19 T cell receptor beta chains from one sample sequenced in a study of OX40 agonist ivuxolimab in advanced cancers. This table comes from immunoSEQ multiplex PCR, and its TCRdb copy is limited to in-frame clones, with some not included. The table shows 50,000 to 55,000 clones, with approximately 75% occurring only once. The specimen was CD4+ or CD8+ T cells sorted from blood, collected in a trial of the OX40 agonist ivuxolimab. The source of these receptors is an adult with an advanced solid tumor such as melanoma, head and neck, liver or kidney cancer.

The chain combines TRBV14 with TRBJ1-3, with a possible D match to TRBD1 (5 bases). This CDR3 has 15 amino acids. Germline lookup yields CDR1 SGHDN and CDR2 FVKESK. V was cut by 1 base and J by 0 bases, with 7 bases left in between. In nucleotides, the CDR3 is TGTGCCAGCAGCCAAGTAACAGGCTCTGGAAACACCATATATTTT. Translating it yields CASSQVTGSGNTIYF.

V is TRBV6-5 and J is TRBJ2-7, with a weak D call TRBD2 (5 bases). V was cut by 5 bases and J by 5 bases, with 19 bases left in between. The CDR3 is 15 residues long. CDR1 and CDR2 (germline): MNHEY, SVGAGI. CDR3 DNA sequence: TGTGCCAGCAGTGTTTGGACGGGAAGGGTCAACGAGCAGTACTTC. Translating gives CASSVWTGRVNEQYF.

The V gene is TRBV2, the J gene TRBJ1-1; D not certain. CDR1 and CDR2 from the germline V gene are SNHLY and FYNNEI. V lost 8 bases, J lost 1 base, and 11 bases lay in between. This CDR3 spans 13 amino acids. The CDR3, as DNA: TGTGCCAGCGTCCTAAGCCCGAACACTGAAGCTTTCTTT. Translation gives CASVLSPNTEAFF. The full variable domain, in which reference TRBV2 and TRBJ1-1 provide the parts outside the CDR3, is EPEVTQTPSHQVTQMGQEVILRCVPISNHLYFYWYRQILGQKVEFLVSFYNNEISEKSEIFDDQFSVERPDGSNFTLKIRSTKLEDSAMYFCASVLSPNTEAFFGQGTRLTVV.

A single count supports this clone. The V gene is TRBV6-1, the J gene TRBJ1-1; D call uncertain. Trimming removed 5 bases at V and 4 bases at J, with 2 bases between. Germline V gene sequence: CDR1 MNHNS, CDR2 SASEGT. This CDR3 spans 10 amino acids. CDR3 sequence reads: CASSLTEAFF. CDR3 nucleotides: TGTGCCAGCAGTCTCACTGAAGCTTTCTTT.

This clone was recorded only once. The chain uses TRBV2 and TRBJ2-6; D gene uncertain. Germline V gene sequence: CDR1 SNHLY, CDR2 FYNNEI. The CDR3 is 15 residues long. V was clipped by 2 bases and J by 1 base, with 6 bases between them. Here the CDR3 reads CASSEWASGANVLTF. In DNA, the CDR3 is TGTGCCAGCAGTGAATGGGCGTCTGGGGCCAACGTCCTGACTTTC.

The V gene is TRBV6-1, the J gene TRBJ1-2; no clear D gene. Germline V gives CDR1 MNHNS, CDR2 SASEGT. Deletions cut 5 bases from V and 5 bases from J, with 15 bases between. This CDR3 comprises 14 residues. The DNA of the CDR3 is TGTGCCAGCAGTTTCGGACTAAGTGGGTATGGCTACACCTTC. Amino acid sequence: CASSFGLSGYGYTF.

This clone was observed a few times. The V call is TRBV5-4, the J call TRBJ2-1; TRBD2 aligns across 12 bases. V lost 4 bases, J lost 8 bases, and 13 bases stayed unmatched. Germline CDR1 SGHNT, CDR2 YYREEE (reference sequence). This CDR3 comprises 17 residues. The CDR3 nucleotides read TGTGCCAGCAGCCCGAGACCTTCTAGCGGGGGGGCGGATGAGCAGTTCTTC. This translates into CASSPRPSSGGADEQFF.

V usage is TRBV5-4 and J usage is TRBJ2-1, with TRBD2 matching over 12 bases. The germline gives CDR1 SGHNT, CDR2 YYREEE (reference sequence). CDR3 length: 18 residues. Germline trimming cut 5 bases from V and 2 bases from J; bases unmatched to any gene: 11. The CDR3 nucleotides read TGTGCCAGCAGGGTTATCGGCCTAGCGGGGGGGACCTACAATGAGCAGTTCTTC. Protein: CASRVIGLAGGTYNEQFF.

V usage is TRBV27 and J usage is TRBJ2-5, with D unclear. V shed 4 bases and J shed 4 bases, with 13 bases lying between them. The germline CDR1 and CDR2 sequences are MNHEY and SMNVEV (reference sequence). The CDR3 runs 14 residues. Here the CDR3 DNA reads TGTGCCAGCAGTTCGTCATCCGAGGTAGAGACCCAGTACTTC. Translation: CASSSSSEVETQYF.

The CDR3 reads CASSLLAGSYNEQFF. CDR3 DNA: TGTGCCAGCAGCCTTCTAGCTGGCTCCTACAATGAGCAGTTCTTC. The chain recombines TRBV9 with TRBJ2-1, with D possibly matching TRBD2 (5 bases). This CDR3 spans 15 amino acids. V was trimmed by 4 bases and J by 0 bases, leaving 11 bases between them. Germline values: CDR1 SGDLS, CDR2 YYNGEE.

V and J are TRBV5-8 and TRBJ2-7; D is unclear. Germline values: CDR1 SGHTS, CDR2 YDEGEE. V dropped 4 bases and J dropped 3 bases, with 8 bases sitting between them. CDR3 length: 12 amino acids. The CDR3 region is CASSLASYEQYF. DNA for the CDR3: TGTGCCAGCAGCCTGGCCAGCTACGAGCAGTACTTC.

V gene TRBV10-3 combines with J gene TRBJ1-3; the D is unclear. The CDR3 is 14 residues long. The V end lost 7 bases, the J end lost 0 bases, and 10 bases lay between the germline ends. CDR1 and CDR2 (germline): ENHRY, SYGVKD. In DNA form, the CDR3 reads TGTGCCATCACATCGGGATTCTCTGGAAACACCATATATTTT. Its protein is CAITSGFSGNTIYF.

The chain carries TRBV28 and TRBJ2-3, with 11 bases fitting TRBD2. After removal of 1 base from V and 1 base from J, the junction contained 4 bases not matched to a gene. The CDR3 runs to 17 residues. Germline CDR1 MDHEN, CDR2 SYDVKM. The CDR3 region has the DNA TGTGCCAGCAGTTTATCCTCACTAGCGGGGGGCACAGATACGCAGTATTTT. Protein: CASSLSSLAGGTDTQYF.

For the CDR3, the DNA is TGCGCCAGCAGTCAATCGCGGACAGGGGCCAACACCGGGGAGCTGTTTTTT. Translating it yields CASSQSRTGANTGELFF. The chain combines TRBV23-1 with TRBJ2-2; TRBD1 agrees at 9 bases. TRBV23-1 is given ORF status, its function remaining uncertain. The CDR3 is made up of 17 amino acids. V was pared by 0 bases and J by 2 bases, with 4 bases of the junction left unmatched.

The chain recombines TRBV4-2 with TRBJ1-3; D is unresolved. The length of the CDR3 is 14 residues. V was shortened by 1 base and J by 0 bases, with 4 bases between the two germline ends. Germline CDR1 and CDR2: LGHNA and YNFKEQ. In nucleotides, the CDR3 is TGTGCCAGCAGCCAAGGGGACTCTGGAAACACCATATATTTT. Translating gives CASSQGDSGNTIYF.

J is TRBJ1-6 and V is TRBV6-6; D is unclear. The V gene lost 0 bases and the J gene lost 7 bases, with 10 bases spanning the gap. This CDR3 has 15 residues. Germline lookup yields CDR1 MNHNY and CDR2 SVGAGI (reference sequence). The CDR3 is CASSYSEDGNSPLHF. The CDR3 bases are TGTGCCAGCAGTTACTCCGAGGACGGCAATTCACCCCTCCACTTT.

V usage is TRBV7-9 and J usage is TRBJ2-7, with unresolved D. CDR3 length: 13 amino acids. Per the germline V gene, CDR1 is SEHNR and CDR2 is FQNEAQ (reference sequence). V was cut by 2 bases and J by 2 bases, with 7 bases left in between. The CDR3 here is CASSLRAPYEQYF. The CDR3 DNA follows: TGTGCCAGCAGCTTACGGGCCCCCTACGAGCAGTACTTC.

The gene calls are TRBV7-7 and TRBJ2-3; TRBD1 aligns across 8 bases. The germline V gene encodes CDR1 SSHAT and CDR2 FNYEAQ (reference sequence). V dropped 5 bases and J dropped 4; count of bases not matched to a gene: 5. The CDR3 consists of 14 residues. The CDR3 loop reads CASSHGQGSDTQYF. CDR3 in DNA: TGTGCCAGCAGCCACGGACAGGGTTCAGATACGCAGTATTTT.

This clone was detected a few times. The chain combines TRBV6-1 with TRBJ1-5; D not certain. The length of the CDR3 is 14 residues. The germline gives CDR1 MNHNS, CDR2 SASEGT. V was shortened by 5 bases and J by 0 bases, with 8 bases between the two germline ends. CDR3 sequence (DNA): TGTGCCAGCAGTCGACATAATAGCAATCAGCCCCAGCATTTT. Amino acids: CASSRHNSNQPQHF.